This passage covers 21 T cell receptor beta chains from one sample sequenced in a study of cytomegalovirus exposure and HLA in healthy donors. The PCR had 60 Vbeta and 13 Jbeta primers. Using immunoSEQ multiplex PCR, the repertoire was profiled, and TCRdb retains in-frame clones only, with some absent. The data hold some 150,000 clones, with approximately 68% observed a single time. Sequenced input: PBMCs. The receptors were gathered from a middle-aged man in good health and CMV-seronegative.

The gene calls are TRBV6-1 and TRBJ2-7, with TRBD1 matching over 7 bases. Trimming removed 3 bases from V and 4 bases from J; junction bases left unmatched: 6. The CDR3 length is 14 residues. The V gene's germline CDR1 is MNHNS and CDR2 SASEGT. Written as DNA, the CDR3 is TGTGCCAGCAGTGACCGACAGGGTCGATACGAGCAGTACTTC. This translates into CASSDRQGRYEQYF.

In nucleotides, the CDR3 is TGTGCCAGCAGCTTAGGACAGGGAAGCTACGAGCAGTACTTC. It encodes CASSLGQGSYEQYF. The genes are TRBV5-8 and TRBJ2-7; 8 bases align to TRBD1. The CDR3 loop spans 14 amino acids. Per the germline V gene, CDR1 is SGHTS and CDR2 is YDEGEE. V lost 2 bases, J lost 3 bases, and 4 bases stayed unmatched.

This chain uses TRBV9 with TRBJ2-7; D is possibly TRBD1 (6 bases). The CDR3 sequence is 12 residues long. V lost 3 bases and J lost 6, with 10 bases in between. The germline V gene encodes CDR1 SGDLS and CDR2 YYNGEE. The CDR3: CASSDRETEQYF. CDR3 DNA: TGTGCCAGCAGCGACAGGGAGACCGAGCAGTACTTC.

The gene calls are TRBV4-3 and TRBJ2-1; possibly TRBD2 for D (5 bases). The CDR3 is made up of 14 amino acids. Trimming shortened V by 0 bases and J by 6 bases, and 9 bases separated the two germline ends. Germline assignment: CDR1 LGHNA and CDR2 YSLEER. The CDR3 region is CASSQDGGSNEQFF. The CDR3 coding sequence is TGCGCCAGCAGCCAAGATGGCGGGTCCAATGAGCAGTTCTTC.

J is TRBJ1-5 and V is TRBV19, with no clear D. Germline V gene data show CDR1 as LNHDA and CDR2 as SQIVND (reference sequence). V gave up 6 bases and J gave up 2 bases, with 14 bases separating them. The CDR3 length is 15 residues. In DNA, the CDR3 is TGTGCCAGTAGCCCTGGGAGGGTTGGCAATCAGCCCCAGCATTTT. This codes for CASSPGRVGNQPQHF.

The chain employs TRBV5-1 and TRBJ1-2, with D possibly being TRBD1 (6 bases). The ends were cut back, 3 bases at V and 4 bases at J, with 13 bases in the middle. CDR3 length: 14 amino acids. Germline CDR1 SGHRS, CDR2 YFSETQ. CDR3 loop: CASSYTQGGYGYTF. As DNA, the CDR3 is TGCGCCAGCAGCTACACACAGGGCGGCTATGGCTACACCTTC.

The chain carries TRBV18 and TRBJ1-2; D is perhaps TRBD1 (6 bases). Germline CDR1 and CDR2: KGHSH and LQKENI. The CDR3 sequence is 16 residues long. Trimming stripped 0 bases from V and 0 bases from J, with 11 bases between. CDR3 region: CASSPPDSLTNYGYTF. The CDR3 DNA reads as TGTGCCAGCTCACCACCGGACAGCCTCACTAACTATGGCTACACCTTC.

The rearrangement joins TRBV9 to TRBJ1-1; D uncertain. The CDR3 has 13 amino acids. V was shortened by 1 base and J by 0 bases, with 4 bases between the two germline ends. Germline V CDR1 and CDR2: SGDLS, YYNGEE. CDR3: CASSVQVNTEAFF. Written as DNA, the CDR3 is TGTGCCAGCAGCGTACAGGTGAACACTGAAGCTTTCTTT. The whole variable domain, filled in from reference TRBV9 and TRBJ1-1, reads DSGVTQTPKHLITATGQRVTLRCSPRSGDLSVYWYQQSLDQGLQFLIQYYNGEERAKGNILERFSAQQFPDLHSELNLSSLELGDSALYFCASSVQVNTEAFFGQGTRLTVV.

The CDR3 DNA is TGTGCCAGCAGCTTAGTTAGACCTAGCGGGAGGGGGGACGAGCAGTACTTC. It codes for CASSLVRPSGRGDEQYF. This sequence joins TRBV7-8 and TRBJ2-7; TRBD2 agrees at 12 bases. J lost 5 bases, V lost 1 base, and 9 bases had no gene match. There are 17 residues in the CDR3. CDR1 and CDR2 from the germline V gene are SGHVS and FQNEAQ.

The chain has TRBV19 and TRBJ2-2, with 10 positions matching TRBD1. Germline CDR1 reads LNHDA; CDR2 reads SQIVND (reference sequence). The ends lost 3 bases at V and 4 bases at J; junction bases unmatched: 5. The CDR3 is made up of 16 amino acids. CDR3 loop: CASSMDRGVSTGELFF. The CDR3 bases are TGTGCCAGTAGTATGGACAGGGGGGTAAGCACCGGGGAGCTGTTTTTT.

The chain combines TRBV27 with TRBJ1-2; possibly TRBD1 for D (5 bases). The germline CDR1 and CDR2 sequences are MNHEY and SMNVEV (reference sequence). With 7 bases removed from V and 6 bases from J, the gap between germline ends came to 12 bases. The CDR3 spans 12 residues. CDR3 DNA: TGTGCCAGCAAAGGCCCAGGGAATGGCTACACCTTC. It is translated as CASKGPGNGYTF.

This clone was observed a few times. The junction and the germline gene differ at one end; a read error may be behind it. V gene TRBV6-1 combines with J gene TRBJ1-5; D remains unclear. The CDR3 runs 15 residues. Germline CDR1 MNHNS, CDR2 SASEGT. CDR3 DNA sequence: TGTGCCAGCAGCGAAGGCCGGGCGGGAGGGCAGCCCCAGCATTTT. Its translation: CASSEGRAGGQPQHF.

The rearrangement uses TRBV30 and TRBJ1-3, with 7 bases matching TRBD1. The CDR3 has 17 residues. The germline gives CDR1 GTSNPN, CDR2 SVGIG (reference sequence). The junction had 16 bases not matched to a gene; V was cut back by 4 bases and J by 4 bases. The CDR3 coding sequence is TGTGCCTGGAAAAGCCAGTATGGCAGGGGGTCGGGAAACACCATATATTTT. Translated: CAWKSQYGRGSGNTIYF. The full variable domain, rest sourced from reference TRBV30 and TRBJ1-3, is SQTIHQWPATLVQPVGSPLSLECTVEGTSNPNLYWYRQAAGRGLQLLFYSVGIGQISSEVPQNLSASRPQDRQFILSSKKLLLSDSGFYLCAWKSQYGRGSGNTIYFGEGSWLTVV.

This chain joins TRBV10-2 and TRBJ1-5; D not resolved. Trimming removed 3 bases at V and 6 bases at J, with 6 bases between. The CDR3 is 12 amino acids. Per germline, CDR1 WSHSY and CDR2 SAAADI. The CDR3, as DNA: TGCGCCAGCAGTGATAGGAGTCAGCCCCAGCATTTT. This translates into CASSDRSQPQHF.

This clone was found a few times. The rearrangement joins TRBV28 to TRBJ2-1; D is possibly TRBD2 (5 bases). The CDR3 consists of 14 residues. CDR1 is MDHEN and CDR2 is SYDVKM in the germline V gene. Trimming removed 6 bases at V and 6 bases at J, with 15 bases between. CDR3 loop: CASSPPGSGNEQFF. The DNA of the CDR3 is TGTGCCAGCAGCCCCCCGGGATCAGGCAATGAGCAGTTCTTC.

CDR3 in amino acids: CASSYDARGYGYTF. CDR3 nucleotide sequence: TGTGCCAGCAGTTACGACGCCAGGGGCTATGGCTACACCTTC. V and J are TRBV6-5 and TRBJ1-2; TRBD1 is a possible D gene (6 bases). This CDR3 has 14 residues. V dropped 2 bases and J dropped 4 bases, with 11 bases sitting between them. Per the germline V gene, CDR1 is MNHEY and CDR2 is SVGAGI.

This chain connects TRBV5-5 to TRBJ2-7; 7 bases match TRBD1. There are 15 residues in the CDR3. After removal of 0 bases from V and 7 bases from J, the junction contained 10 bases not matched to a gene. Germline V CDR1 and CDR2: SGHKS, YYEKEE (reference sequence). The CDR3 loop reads CASSLEGGGLGEQYF. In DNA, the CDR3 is TGTGCCAGCAGCTTGGAAGGGGGCGGTTTGGGTGAGCAGTACTTC.

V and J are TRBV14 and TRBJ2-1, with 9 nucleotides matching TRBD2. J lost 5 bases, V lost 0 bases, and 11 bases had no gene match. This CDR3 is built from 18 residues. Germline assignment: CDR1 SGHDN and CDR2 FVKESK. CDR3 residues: CASSQDRGRALFDNEQFF. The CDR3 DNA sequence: TGTGCCAGCAGCCAAGATCGCGGGAGGGCCTTGTTCGACAATGAGCAGTTCTTC. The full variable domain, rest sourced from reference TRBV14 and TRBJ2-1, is EAGVTQFPSHSVIEKGQTVTLRCDPISGHDNLYWYRRVMGKEIKFLLHFVKESKQDESGMPNNRFLAERTGGTYSTLKVQPAELEDSGVYFCASSQDRGRALFDNEQFFGPGTRLTVL.

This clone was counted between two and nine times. The CDR3 sequence: CASSLNVGRETGELFF. The CDR3 bases are TGTGCCAGCAGCTTAAATGTCGGGAGGGAAACCGGGGAGCTGTTTTTT. This chain connects TRBV7-8 to TRBJ2-2; the match to TRBD2 covers 8 bases. The CDR3 extends over 16 amino acids. Germline CDR1 reads SGHVS; CDR2 reads FQNEAQ. Unmatched junction bases numbered 7, after V lost 2 bases and J lost 5 bases.

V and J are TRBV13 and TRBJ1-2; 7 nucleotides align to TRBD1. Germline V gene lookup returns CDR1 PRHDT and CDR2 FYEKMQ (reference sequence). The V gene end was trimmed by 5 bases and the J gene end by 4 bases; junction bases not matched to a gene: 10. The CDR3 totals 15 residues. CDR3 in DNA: TGTGCCAGCAGCCAAGGGGGCGCGGATGGCTATGGCTACACCTTC. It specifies CASSQGGADGYGYTF.

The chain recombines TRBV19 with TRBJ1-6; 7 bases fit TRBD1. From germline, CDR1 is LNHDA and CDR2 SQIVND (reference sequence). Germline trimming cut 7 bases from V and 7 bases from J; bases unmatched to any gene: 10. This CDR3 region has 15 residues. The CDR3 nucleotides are TGTGCCAGTAATCAGGGGGACTTGGGCAATTCACCCCTCCACTTT. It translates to CASNQGDLGNSPLHF.